One and the same sample provided the 2 T cell receptor beta chains below, sequenced in a study of blood T cells in healthy people across ages. Next came a second PCR, run for about 6 to 11 cycles, which used a sample-barcoded 5' primer along with a J-beta primer mix. A single record per CDR3 protein comes from TCRdb applying MiXCR to the 5' RACE reads. The sample contains 550,000 to 800,000 distinct CDR3 sequences, roughly 32% of which appear only once. Sequenced sample: blood. These receptors came from a woman of 80 years or more in good health.

There are many counts of this clonotype. The rearrangement uses TRBV5-1 and TRBJ2-5, with TRBD1 matching over 9 bases. CDR3 length equals 16 residues. The V gene end was trimmed by 5 bases and the J gene end by 2 bases; junction bases not matched to a gene: 10. The germline gives CDR1 SGHRS, CDR2 YFSETQ. Written as DNA, the CDR3 is TGCGCCAGCAGACGGACTGGGACAGGGCCACAAGAGACCCAGTACTTC. Encoded protein: CASRRTGTGPQETQYF.

This CDR3 reads CASSGIITDHYGYTF. CDR3 coding DNA: TGTGCCAGCAGTGGAATAATTACAGACCACTATGGCTACACCTTC. The rearrangement links TRBV6-1 to TRBJ1-2; D not certain. The V end lost 4 bases, the J end lost 3 bases, and 15 bases lay between the germline ends. The CDR3 runs 15 residues. Germline assignment: CDR1 MNHNS and CDR2 SASEGT.